The following is a T cell receptor beta chain sequence with its context. Amplified TCR beta CDR3 regions came from RNA transcripts. Researchers ran a first-round RT-PCR on the TCR CDR3 using the HTBI primer set. MiXCR, applied by TCRdb to the multiplex PCR reads, yields one record per CDR3 protein. The table has a few hundred thousand distinct CDR3 sequences, 15% to 19% seen once; the top ten hold approximately 7%. This specimen belongs to a study of T cells in Graves' hyperthyroidism and ophthalmopathy. Deletions cut 1 base from V and 5 bases from J, with 13 bases between. The length of the CDR3 is 15 residues. Per germline, CDR1 SGHRS and CDR2 YFSETQ.

The material sequenced was blood. The chain couples TRBV5-1 to TRBJ2-1, with a possible D match to TRBD2 (5 bases). The origin of this receptor is a young woman with Graves' hyperthyroidism. The CDR3 DNA sequence: TGCGCCAGCAGCTTGACTAGACTAAATGACAATGAGCAGTTCTTC. It specifies CASSLTRLNDNEQFF.